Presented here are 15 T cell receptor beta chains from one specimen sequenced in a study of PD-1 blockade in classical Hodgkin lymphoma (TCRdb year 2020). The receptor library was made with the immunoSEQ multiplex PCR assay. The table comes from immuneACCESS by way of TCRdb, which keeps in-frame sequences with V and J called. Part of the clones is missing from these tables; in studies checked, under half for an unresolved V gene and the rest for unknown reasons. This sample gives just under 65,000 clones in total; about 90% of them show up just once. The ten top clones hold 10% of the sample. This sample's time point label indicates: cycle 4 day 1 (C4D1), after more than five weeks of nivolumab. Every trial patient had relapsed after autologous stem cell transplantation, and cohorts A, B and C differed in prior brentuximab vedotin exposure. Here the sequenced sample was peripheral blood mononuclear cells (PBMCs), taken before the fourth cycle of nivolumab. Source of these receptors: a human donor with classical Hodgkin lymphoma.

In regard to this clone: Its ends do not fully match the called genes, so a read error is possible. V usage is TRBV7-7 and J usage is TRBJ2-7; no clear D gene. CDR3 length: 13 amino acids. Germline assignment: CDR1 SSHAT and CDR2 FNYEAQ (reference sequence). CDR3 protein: CASSLTPGREQYF. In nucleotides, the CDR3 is TGTGCTAGCAGCTTGACCCCGGGCCGCGAGCAGTACTTC.

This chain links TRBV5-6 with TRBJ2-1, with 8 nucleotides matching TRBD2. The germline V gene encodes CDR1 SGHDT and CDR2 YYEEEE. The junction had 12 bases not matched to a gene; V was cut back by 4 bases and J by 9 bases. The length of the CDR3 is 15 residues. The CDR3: CASSTLGGGLVEQFF. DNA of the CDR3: TGTGCCAGCAGCACGTTGGGCGGGGGGCTCGTTGAGCAGTTCTTC.

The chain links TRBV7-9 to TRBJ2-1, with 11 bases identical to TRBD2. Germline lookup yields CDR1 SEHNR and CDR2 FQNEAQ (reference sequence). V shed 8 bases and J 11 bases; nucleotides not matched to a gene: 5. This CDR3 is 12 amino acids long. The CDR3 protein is CASLAGGLQQFF. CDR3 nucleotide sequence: TGTGCCAGCTTAGCGGGGGGGCTGCAGCAGTTCTTC.

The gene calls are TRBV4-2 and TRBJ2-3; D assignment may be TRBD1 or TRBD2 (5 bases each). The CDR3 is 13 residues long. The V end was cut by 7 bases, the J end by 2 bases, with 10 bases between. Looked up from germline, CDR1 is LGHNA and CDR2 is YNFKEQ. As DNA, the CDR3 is TGTGCCAGCACCCGGGACGTCACAGATACGCAGTATTTT. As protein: CASTRDVTDTQYF.

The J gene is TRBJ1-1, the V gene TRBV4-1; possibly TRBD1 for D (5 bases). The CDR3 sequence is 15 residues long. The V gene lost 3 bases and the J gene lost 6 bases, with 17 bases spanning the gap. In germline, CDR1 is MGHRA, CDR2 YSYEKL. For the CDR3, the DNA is TGCGCCAGCAGCCACCCAACCGGGGCCGGCGCTGAAGCTTTCTTT. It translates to CASSHPTGAGAEAFF.

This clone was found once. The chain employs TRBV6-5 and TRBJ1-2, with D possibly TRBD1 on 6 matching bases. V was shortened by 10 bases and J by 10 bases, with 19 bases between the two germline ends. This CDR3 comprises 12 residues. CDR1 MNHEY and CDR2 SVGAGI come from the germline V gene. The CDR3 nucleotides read TGTGCCACCAAGGAATGGACAGACTACTACACCTTC. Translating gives CATKEWTDYYTF.

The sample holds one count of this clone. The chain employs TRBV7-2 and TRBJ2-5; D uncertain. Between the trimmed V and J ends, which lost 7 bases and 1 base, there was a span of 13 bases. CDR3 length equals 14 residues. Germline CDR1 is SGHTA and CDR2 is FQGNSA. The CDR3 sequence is CASKPMGSQETQYF. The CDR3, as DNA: TGTGCCAGCAAACCCATGGGGTCCCAAGAGACCCAGTACTTC.

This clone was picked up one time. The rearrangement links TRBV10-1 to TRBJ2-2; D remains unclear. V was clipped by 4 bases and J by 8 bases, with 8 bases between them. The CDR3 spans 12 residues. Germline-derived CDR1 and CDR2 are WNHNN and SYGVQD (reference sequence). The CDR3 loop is CASSGYWGELFF. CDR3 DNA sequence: TGCGCCAGCAGTGGATATTGGGGGGAGCTGTTTTTT.

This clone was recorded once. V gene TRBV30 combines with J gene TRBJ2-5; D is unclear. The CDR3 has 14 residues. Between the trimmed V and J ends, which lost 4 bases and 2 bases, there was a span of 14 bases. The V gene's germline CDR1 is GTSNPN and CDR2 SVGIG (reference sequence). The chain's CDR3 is CAWTQPLVQETQYF. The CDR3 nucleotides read TGTGCCTGGACACAGCCCTTGGTACAAGAGACCCAGTACTTC. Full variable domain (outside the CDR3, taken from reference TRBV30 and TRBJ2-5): SQTIHQWPATLVQPVGSPLSLECTVEGTSNPNLYWYRQAAGRGLQLLFYSVGIGQISSEVPQNLSASRPQDRQFILSSKKLLLSDSGFYLCAWTQPLVQETQYFGPGTRLLVL.

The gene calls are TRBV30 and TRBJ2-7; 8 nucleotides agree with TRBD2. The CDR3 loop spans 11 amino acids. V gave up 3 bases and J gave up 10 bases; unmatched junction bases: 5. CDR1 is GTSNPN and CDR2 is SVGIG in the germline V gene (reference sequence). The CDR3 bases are TGTGCCTGGAGCGGGGGGGCGCGACAGTACTTC. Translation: CAWSGGARQYF.

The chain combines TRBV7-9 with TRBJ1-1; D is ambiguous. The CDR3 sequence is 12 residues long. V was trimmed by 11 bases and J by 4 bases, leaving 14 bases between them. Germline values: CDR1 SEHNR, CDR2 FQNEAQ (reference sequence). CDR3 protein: CAGGVESTEAFF. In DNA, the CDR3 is TGTGCCGGTGGGGTGGAGTCCACTGAAGCTTTCTTT.

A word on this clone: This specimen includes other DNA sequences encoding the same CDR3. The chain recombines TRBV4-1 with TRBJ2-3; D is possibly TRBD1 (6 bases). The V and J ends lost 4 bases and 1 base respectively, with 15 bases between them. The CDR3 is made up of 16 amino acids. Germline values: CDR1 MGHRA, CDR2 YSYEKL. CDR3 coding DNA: TGCGCCAGCAGCCCCTACGCCTCAGGGGGCACAGATACGCAGTATTTT. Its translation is CASSPYASGGTDTQYF.

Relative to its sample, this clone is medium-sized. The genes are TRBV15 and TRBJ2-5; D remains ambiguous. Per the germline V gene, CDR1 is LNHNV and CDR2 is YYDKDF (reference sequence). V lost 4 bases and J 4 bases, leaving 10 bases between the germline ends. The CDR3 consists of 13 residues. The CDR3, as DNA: TGTGCCACCAGCACCCACGGTGGAGAGACCCAGTACTTC. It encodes CATSTHGGETQYF.

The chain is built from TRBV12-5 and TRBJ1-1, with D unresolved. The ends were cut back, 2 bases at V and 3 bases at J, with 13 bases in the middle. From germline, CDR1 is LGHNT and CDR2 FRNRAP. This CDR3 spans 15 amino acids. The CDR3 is CASGLRLKMDTEAFF. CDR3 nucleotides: TGTGCTAGTGGTTTGAGGCTGAAAATGGACACTGAAGCTTTCTTT. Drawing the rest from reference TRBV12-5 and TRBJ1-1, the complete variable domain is DARVTQTPRHKVTEMGQEVTMRCQPILGHNTVFWYRQTMMQGLELLAYFRNRAPLDDSGMPKDRFSAEMPDATLATLKIQPSEPRDSAVYFCASGLRLKMDTEAFFGQGTRLTVV.

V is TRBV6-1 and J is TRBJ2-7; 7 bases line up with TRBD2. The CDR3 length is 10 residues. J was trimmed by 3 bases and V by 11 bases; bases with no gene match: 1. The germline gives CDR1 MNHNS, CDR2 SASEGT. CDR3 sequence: CAGGGYEQYF. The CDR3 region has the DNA TGTGCCGGGGGGGGCTACGAGCAGTACTTC.